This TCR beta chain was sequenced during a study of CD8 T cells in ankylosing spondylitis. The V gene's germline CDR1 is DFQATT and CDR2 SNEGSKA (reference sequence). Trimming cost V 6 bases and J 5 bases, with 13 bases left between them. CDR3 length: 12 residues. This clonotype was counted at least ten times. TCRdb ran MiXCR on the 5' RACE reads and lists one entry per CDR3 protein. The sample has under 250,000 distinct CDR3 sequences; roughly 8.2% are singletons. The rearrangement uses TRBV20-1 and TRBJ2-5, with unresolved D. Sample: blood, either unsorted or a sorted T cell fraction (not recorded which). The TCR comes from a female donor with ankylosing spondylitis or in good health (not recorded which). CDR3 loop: CSAHDSAETQYF. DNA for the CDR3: TGCAGTGCACACGATTCGGCTGAGACCCAGTACTTC.